The rows below give T cell receptor beta chains drawn from one sample of a study of blood T cell repertoires in COVID-19. Profiled with immunoSEQ multiplex PCR; TCRdb holds only in-frame clones, not every one. The table lists 3,000 to 3,500 clones, less than 75% of them singletons, with around a fifth in the top ten. Sample: peripheral blood. The receptors originated from a man aged 70 or older with active COVID-19. The CDR3 runs from the conserved cysteine through the conserved F or W. Each record gives: V gene, J gene, clone size, CDR3 length, D gene, CDR3 protein, CDR3 DNA. The D gene is left open where the match is weak. A row's size may be missing; if present it is once, few, many or a size class.

V gene: TRBV3-1/TRBV3-2
J gene: TRBJ1-2
clone size: -
CDR3 length: 19
D gene: -
CDR3 protein: CASSPLQAFPKETNYGYTF
CDR3 DNA: TGTGCCAGCAGCCCGTTACAGGCCTTCCCAAAGGAGACTAACTATGGCTACACCTTC

V gene: TRBV7-2
J gene: TRBJ2-7
clone size: -
CDR3 length: 15
D gene: -
CDR3 protein: CASSLALGRRNEQYF
CDR3 DNA: TGTGCCAGCAGCTTAGCGCTAGGGAGGAGGAACGAGCAGTACTTC

V gene: TRBV19
J gene: TRBJ1-6
clone size: -
CDR3 length: 15
D gene: -
CDR3 protein: CASMDRSSYNSPLHF
CDR3 DNA: TGTGCCAGTATGGACAGAAGCTCCTATAATTCACCCCTCCACTTT

V gene: TRBV24-1
J gene: TRBJ2-2
clone size: -
CDR3 length: 14
D gene: -
CDR3 protein: CATSGYPPAGELFF
CDR3 DNA: TGTGCCACCAGTGGGTACCCCCCAGCCGGGGAGCTGTTTTTT

V gene: TRBV7-6
J gene: TRBJ2-1
clone size: -
CDR3 length: 13
D gene: -
CDR3 protein: CASSYQSYNEQFF
CDR3 DNA: TGTGCCAGCAGCTATCAATCCTACAATGAGCAGTTCTTC

V gene: TRBV6-5
J gene: TRBJ2-7
clone size: -
CDR3 length: 13
D gene: TRBD2
CDR3 protein: CATGGRVAYEQYF
CDR3 DNA: TGTGCCACCGGGGGGAGGGTGGCGTACGAGCAGTACTTC

V gene: TRBV7-3
J gene: TRBJ2-6
clone size: -
CDR3 length: 14
D gene: TRBD1
CDR3 protein: CASSTGAGANVLTF
CDR3 DNA: TGTGCCAGCAGCACAGGGGCTGGGGCCAACGTCCTGACTTTC

V gene: TRBV24-1
J gene: TRBJ1-2
clone size: -
CDR3 length: 15
D gene: -
CDR3 protein: CATSGGTTGLRGYTF
CDR3 DNA: TGTGCCACCAGTGGCGGGACGACCGGCCTTCGTGGCTACACCTTC

V gene: TRBV18
J gene: TRBJ1-2
clone size: -
CDR3 length: 14
D gene: -
CDR3 protein: CASSRNLQGSGYTF
CDR3 DNA: TGTGCCAGCTCACGGAACCTGCAGGGGAGTGGCTACACCTTC

V gene: TRBV27
J gene: TRBJ2-7
clone size: -
CDR3 length: 13
D gene: TRBD1
CDR3 protein: CASSGDRGKAQYF
CDR3 DNA: TGTGCCAGCAGTGGGGACAGGGGTAAGGCGCAGTACTTC

V gene: TRBV5-6
J gene: TRBJ2-7
clone size: -
CDR3 length: 14
D gene: -
CDR3 protein: CASSGQRDPYEQYF
CDR3 DNA: TGTGCCAGCAGCGGACAGCGGGACCCCTACGAGCAGTACTTC

V gene: TRBV20-1
J gene: TRBJ2-1
clone size: -
CDR3 length: 8
D gene: -
CDR3 protein: CSAGAQFF
CDR3 DNA: TGCAGTGCTGGGGCCCAGTTCTTC

V gene: TRBV7-6
J gene: TRBJ1-5
clone size: -
CDR3 length: 15
D gene: -
CDR3 protein: CASSSAFGSNQPQHF
CDR3 DNA: TGTGCCAGCAGCTCCGCTTTCGGTAGCAATCAGCCCCAGCATTTT

V gene: TRBV6-5
J gene: TRBJ2-3
clone size: once
CDR3 length: 14
D gene: TRBD1
CDR3 protein: CASSLQGPTDTQYF
CDR3 DNA: TGTGCCAGCAGCTTACAGGGGCCCACAGATACGCAGTATTTT

V gene: TRBV9
J gene: TRBJ2-2
clone size: -
CDR3 length: 13
D gene: -
CDR3 protein: CASSDGEHRGAVF
CDR3 DNA: TGTGCCAGCAGCGACGGAGAACACCGGGGAGCTGTTTTT

V gene: TRBV19
J gene: TRBJ2-5
clone size: -
CDR3 length: 16
D gene: TRBD1
CDR3 protein: CASSPPGQGFQETQYF
CDR3 DNA: TGTGCCAGTAGTCCGCCGGGACAGGGATTCCAAGAGACCCAGTACTTC

V gene: TRBV6-5
J gene: TRBJ2-7
clone size: few
CDR3 length: 15
D gene: TRBD2
CDR3 protein: CASSYGAGGSYEQYF
CDR3 DNA: TGTGCCAGCAGTTACGGAGCGGGGGGATCCTACGAGCAGTACTTC

V gene: TRBV10-3
J gene: TRBJ2-7
clone size: few
CDR3 length: 14
D gene: TRBD1
CDR3 protein: CAISGRQGEAEQYF
CDR3 DNA: TGTGCCATCAGTGGACGACAGGGTGAGGCCGAGCAGTACTTC

V gene: TRBV19
J gene: TRBJ1-1
clone size: -
CDR3 length: 15
D gene: TRBD1
CDR3 protein: CASILGRGLGTEAFF
CDR3 DNA: TGTGCCAGTATCCTCGGGAGGGGGCTCGGAACTGAAGCTTTCTTT

V gene: TRBV10-3
J gene: TRBJ2-2
clone size: once
CDR3 length: 19
D gene: TRBD2
CDR3 protein: CAISEDMTSGGINTGELFF
CDR3 DNA: TGTGCCATCAGTGAGGATATGACTAGCGGGGGGATTAACACCGGGGAGCTGTTTTTT

V gene: TRBV11-2
J gene: TRBJ2-7
clone size: once
CDR3 length: 11
D gene: -
CDR3 protein: CASSQRYEQYF
CDR3 DNA: TGTGCCAGCAGCCAGCGGTACGAGCAGTACTTC

V gene: TRBV6-5
J gene: TRBJ2-1
clone size: -
CDR3 length: 14
D gene: -
CDR3 protein: CASRGRGSNNEQFF
CDR3 DNA: TGTGCCAGCAGAGGTCGGGGGTCGAACAATGAGCAGTTCTTC

V gene: TRBV2
J gene: TRBJ1-1
clone size: -
CDR3 length: 11
D gene: -
CDR3 protein: CASSDEPEAFF
CDR3 DNA: TGTGCCAGCAGCGATGAGCCTGAAGCTTTCTTT

V gene: TRBV29-1
J gene: TRBJ2-5
clone size: once
CDR3 length: 12
D gene: -
CDR3 protein: CSVESDPWTQYF
CDR3 DNA: TGCAGCGTTGAGTCAGATCCCTGGACCCAGTACTTC

V gene: TRBV29-1
J gene: TRBJ2-5
clone size: -
CDR3 length: 17
D gene: TRBD2
CDR3 protein: CSVEDPTSGNSQETQYF
CDR3 DNA: TGCAGCGTTGAAGATCCGACTAGCGGTAACTCGCAAGAGACCCAGTACTTC

V gene: TRBV2
J gene: TRBJ2-7
clone size: -
CDR3 length: 12
D gene: TRBD1
CDR3 protein: CATTGDAWEQYF
CDR3 DNA: TGTGCCACAACAGGGGATGCCTGGGAGCAGTACTTC

V gene: TRBV4-1
J gene: TRBJ1-2
clone size: -
CDR3 length: 11
D gene: -
CDR3 protein: CASSRGVGYTF
CDR3 DNA: TGCGCCAGCAGCCGGGGGGTGGGCTACACCTTC

V gene: TRBV7-7
J gene: TRBJ2-1
clone size: -
CDR3 length: 16
D gene: -
CDR3 protein: CASSLEAGGVVNEQFF
CDR3 DNA: TGTGCCAGCAGCTTAGAGGCCGGGGGAGTCGTCAATGAGCAGTTCTTC

V gene: TRBV9
J gene: TRBJ2-2
clone size: -
CDR3 length: 16
D gene: TRBD2
CDR3 protein: CASSPLAGGLGGELFF
CDR3 DNA: TGTGCCAGCAGCCCTCTAGCGGGAGGGCTTGGCGGGGAGCTGTTTTTT

V gene: TRBV5-4
J gene: TRBJ1-2
clone size: -
CDR3 length: 16
D gene: TRBD1
CDR3 protein: CASSWEGQGINYGYTF
CDR3 DNA: TGTGCCAGCAGCTGGGAGGGACAGGGCATTAACTATGGCTACACCTTC

V gene: TRBV9
J gene: TRBJ2-7
clone size: -
CDR3 length: 14
D gene: TRBD1
CDR3 protein: CASSSRTGTYEQYF
CDR3 DNA: TGTGCCAGCAGCTCCCGGACAGGGACCTACGAGCAGTACTTC

V gene: TRBV5-1
J gene: TRBJ2-5
clone size: once
CDR3 length: 12
D gene: -
CDR3 protein: CASSLPGETQYF
CDR3 DNA: TGCGCCAGCAGCTTGCCCGGGGAGACCCAGTACTTC

V gene: TRBV19
J gene: TRBJ2-4
clone size: -
CDR3 length: 12
D gene: TRBD1
CDR3 protein: CASSLAGGRQYF
CDR3 DNA: TGTGCCAGTAGTTTGGCAGGGGGTCGTCAGTACTTC

V gene: TRBV6-2/TRBV6-3
J gene: TRBJ1-1
clone size: once
CDR3 length: 16
D gene: -
CDR3 protein: CASSPVSGIWDTEAFF
CDR3 DNA: TGTGCCAGCAGTCCCGTCTCCGGGATATGGGACACTGAAGCTTTCTTT

V gene: TRBV7-9
J gene: TRBJ1-6
clone size: few
CDR3 length: 14
D gene: -
CDR3 protein: CASSSRQYNSPLHF
CDR3 DNA: TGTGCCAGCAGCTCCCGACAGTATAATTCACCCCTCCACTTT

V gene: TRBV10-3
J gene: TRBJ2-1
clone size: -
CDR3 length: 16
D gene: TRBD2
CDR3 protein: CAISVQGGVNNNEQFF
CDR3 DNA: TGTGCCATCAGTGTCCAGGGAGGGGTGAACAACAATGAGCAGTTCTTC

V gene: TRBV6-5
J gene: TRBJ1-1
clone size: -
CDR3 length: 13
D gene: TRBD1
CDR3 protein: CASSYRTGGSAFF
CDR3 DNA: TGTGCCAGCAGTTATAGGACAGGGGGCTCGGCTTTCTTT

V gene: TRBV3-1/TRBV3-2
J gene: TRBJ1-1
clone size: -
CDR3 length: 16
D gene: -
CDR3 protein: CASSQEWRGLDTEAFF
CDR3 DNA: TGTGCCAGCAGCCAAGAATGGCGGGGGCTTGACACTGAAGCTTTCTTT

V gene: TRBV29-1
J gene: TRBJ2-5
clone size: few
CDR3 length: 17
D gene: TRBD2
CDR3 protein: CSVGGLFRAGGLETQYF
CDR3 DNA: TGCAGCGTTGGGGGCCTGTTCAGGGCGGGGGGGCTGGAGACCCAGTACTTC

V gene: TRBV3-1/TRBV3-2
J gene: TRBJ2-1
clone size: -
CDR3 length: 14
D gene: -
CDR3 protein: CASSQGTTSKEQFF
CDR3 DNA: TGTGCCAGCAGCCAAGGGACTACTTCCAAGGAGCAGTTCTTC

V gene: TRBV5-6
J gene: TRBJ1-5
clone size: -
CDR3 length: 14
D gene: -
CDR3 protein: CASSIQGVNQPQHF
CDR3 DNA: TGTGCCAGCAGCATTCAAGGGGTAAATCAGCCCCAGCATTTT

V gene: TRBV29-1
J gene: TRBJ1-5
clone size: -
CDR3 length: 12
D gene: -
CDR3 protein: CSAQDSNQPQHF
CDR3 DNA: TGCAGCGCCCAGGATAGCAATCAGCCCCAGCATTTT

V gene: TRBV7-6
J gene: TRBJ2-7
clone size: -
CDR3 length: 15
D gene: TRBD2
CDR3 protein: CASRRTSGGSYEQYF
CDR3 DNA: TGTGCCAGCAGGAGAACTAGCGGGGGGTCCTACGAGCAGTACTTC

V gene: TRBV18
J gene: TRBJ2-7
clone size: -
CDR3 length: 13
D gene: -
CDR3 protein: CASSPGLGNEQYF
CDR3 DNA: TGTGCCAGCTCACCAGGTCTCGGGAATGAGCAGTACTTC

V gene: TRBV2
J gene: TRBJ1-4
clone size: -
CDR3 length: 14
D gene: -
CDR3 protein: CASSGGGTFEKLFF
CDR3 DNA: TGTGCCAGCAGTGGCGGGGGGACTTTTGAAAAACTGTTTTTT

V gene: TRBV7-2
J gene: TRBJ2-7
clone size: -
CDR3 length: 15
D gene: -
CDR3 protein: CASSLRGSGWYEQYF
CDR3 DNA: TGTGCCAGCAGCCTAAGGGGGTCAGGGTGGTACGAGCAGTACTTC

V gene: TRBV2
J gene: TRBJ2-5
clone size: once
CDR3 length: 15
D gene: TRBD2
CDR3 protein: CASSEGLVYQETQYF
CDR3 DNA: TGTGCCAGCAGTGAGGGACTAGTATATCAAGAGACCCAGTACTTC

V gene: TRBV6-5
J gene: TRBJ1-4
clone size: few
CDR3 length: 13
D gene: -
CDR3 protein: CASRTVSNEKLFF
CDR3 DNA: TGTGCCAGCAGGACAGTAAGTAATGAAAAACTGTTTTTT

V gene: TRBV27
J gene: TRBJ2-3
clone size: -
CDR3 length: 15
D gene: TRBD2
CDR3 protein: CASSLSGLAADTQYF
CDR3 DNA: TGTGCCAGCAGTTTATCGGGACTAGCGGCAGATACGCAGTATTTT

V gene: TRBV4-1
J gene: TRBJ2-7
clone size: few
CDR3 length: 14
D gene: -
CDR3 protein: CASSPRGFDYEQYF
CDR3 DNA: TGCGCCAGCAGCCCCAGAGGGTTTGACTACGAGCAGTACTTC

V gene: TRBV6-6
J gene: TRBJ1-6
clone size: -
CDR3 length: 14
D gene: -
CDR3 protein: CASSYWTENSPLHF
CDR3 DNA: TGTGCCAGCAGTTACTGGACAGAAAATTCACCCCTCCACTTT

V gene: TRBV6-2/TRBV6-3
J gene: TRBJ1-5
clone size: -
CDR3 length: 16
D gene: -
CDR3 protein: CASSYSGRGGNQPQHF
CDR3 DNA: TGTGCCAGCAGTTACTCAGGGCGGGGGGGAAATCAGCCCCAGCATTTT

V gene: TRBV3-1/TRBV3-2
J gene: TRBJ1-4
clone size: -
CDR3 length: 14
D gene: TRBD1
CDR3 protein: CASSQLAGGQELFF
CDR3 DNA: TGTGCCAGCAGCCAACTGGCAGGGGGCCAAGAACTGTTTTTT

V gene: TRBV24-1
J gene: TRBJ2-1
clone size: -
CDR3 length: 17
D gene: -
CDR3 protein: CATSDPRSNPRANEQFF
CDR3 DNA: TGTGCCACCAGTGATCCGAGGTCTAATCCGAGAGCTAATGAGCAGTTCTTC